This TCR beta chain was sequenced during a study of blood T cells in healthy people across ages. Germline values: CDR1 ENHRY, CDR2 SYGVKD. The CDR3 sequence is 14 residues long. With 3 bases clipped from V and 0 bases from J, the junction kept 1 base outside the gene matches. This clonotype was observed a few times. A second about 7 to 12 cycle PCR used barcoded and J-beta primers. Each single sample gave us at least 2.5 million CDR3-containing paired-end reads. Each CDR3 protein is one row after TCRdb ran MiXCR on the 5' RACE reads. The sample consists of some 560,000 distinct CDR3 sequences, roughly a quarter of them appearing once. The same sample was also studied in work on T cells of mothers and their children. From that paper: A few healthy Caucasian mothers, along with their six children, served as the donors.

The V call is TRBV10-3, the J call TRBJ2-7; TRBD1 agrees at 8 bases. This receptor was obtained from a boy aged 2 to 9 in good health. Sequencing used blood. The CDR3 is CAISDGTGSYEQYF. The DNA for the CDR3 is TGTGCCATCAGTGATGGGACAGGCTCCTACGAGCAGTACTTC.